Listed here are 18 T cell receptor beta chains from one sample, sequenced in a study of response to subunit inactivated influenza vaccine. TCRdb passed the RT-PCR reads through MiXCR, listing each CDR3 protein once. The sample lists hundreds of thousands of distinct CDR3 sequences; about 14% were seen once. The source was PBMCs from blood, collected roughly 15 days before vaccination. These receptors all stem from a man between 45 and 60 years old who received an inactivated influenza vaccine.

This clonotype has more than one count but fewer than ten. The V gene is TRBV12-3 or TRBV12-4, the J gene TRBJ1-1, with D unclear. Deletions cut 4 bases from V and 9 bases from J, with 15 bases between. The CDR3 has 13 amino acids. The CDR3 spells CASSSPVVDQAFF. The CDR3 DNA follows: TGTGCCAGCAGTTCTCCTGTCGTAGATCAAGCTTTCTTT.

V usage is TRBV12-3 or TRBV12-4 and J usage is TRBJ2-7; D is undetermined. V lost 7 bases, J lost 4 bases, and 11 bases lay in between. The CDR3 contains 12 residues. In DNA, the CDR3 is TGTGCCAGCACCTCCGTGGTTTACGAGCAGTACTTC. It yields the protein CASTSVVYEQYF.

This clonotype was seen more than once but under ten times. The V call is TRBV18, the J call TRBJ2-1; the match to TRBD2 covers 14 bases. Germline-derived CDR1 and CDR2 are KGHSH and LQKENI. J lost 16 bases, V lost 0 bases, and 5 bases had no gene match. The CDR3 covers 14 residues. The CDR3 nucleotides read TGTGCCAGCTCACCACCGGGACTAGCGGGAGCCTCTTTCTTC. It yields the protein CASSPPGLAGASFF. The whole variable domain, remainder taken from reference TRBV18 and TRBJ2-1, is NAGVMQNPRHLVRRRGQEARLRCSPMKGHSHVYWYRQLPEEGLKFMVYLQKENIIDESGMPKERFSAEFPKEGPSILRIQQVVRGDSAAYFCASSPPGLAGASFFGPGTRLTVL.

This rearrangement joins TRBV4-1 to TRBJ2-3, with a weak D call TRBD2 (7 bases). V dropped 1 base and J dropped 0 bases, with 14 bases sitting between them. There are 17 residues in the CDR3. Germline CDR1 and CDR2: MGHRA and YSYEKL. In DNA form, the CDR3 reads TGCGCCAGCAGCCAAGGGATCGCGGGGGCTAGCACAGATACGCAGTATTTT. Protein product: CASSQGIAGASTDTQYF.

This clonotype appeared a few times. The chain joins TRBV15 to TRBJ2-4; D is undetermined. The CDR3 contains 14 residues. V was shortened by 1 base and J by 5 bases, with 9 bases between the two germline ends. Germline V gives CDR1 LNHNV, CDR2 YYDKDF (reference sequence). Here the CDR3 reads CATSRGLTENIQYF. In DNA form, the CDR3 reads TGTGCCACCAGCAGAGGGTTGACGGAAAACATTCAGTACTTC.

This clonotype was counted between two and nine times. In DNA, the CDR3 is TGTGCCAGCACCACTCCTCGGGGATCCGGCTACAATGAGCAGTTCTTC. This gives the protein CASTTPRGSGYNEQFF. V gene TRBV27 combines with J gene TRBJ2-1, with D possibly being TRBD2 (5 bases). In germline, CDR1 is MNHEY, CDR2 SMNVEV (reference sequence). V was clipped by 7 bases and J by 3 bases, with 19 bases between them. CDR3 size: 16 residues.

The chain recombines TRBV7-8 with TRBJ2-1; 12 bases agree with TRBD2. This CDR3 is 16 amino acids long. The germline V gene encodes CDR1 SGHVS and CDR2 FQNEAQ. The V segment lost 5 bases and the J segment 6 bases; nucleotides outside the gene matches: 8. The CDR3 DNA reads as TGTGCCAGCAGCCCATGGACTAGCGGGGAAACCAATGAGCAGTTCTTC. Its translation is CASSPWTSGETNEQFF.

CDR3 nucleotides: TGTGCCAGCAGCCCCGGGGCCGCTGGGGCCAACGTCCTGACTTTC. This encodes CASSPGAAGANVLTF. V usage is TRBV28 and J usage is TRBJ2-6; D may correspond to TRBD1 or TRBD2 (5 bases each). The V end lost 6 bases, the J end lost 2 bases, and 11 bases lay between the germline ends. The CDR3 sequence is 15 residues long. From germline, CDR1 is MDHEN and CDR2 SYDVKM. Based on the CDR3 plus reference TRBV28 and TRBJ2-6, the full variable domain is DVKVTQSSRYLVKRTGEKVFLECVQDMDHENMFWYRQDPGLGLRLIYFSYDVKMKEKGDIPEGYSVSREKKERFSLILESASTNQTSMYLCASSPGAAGANVLTFGAGSRLTVL.

The chain is built from TRBV27 and TRBJ2-7; tentatively, D is TRBD1 (6 bases). The CDR3 is 14 amino acids. Trimming took 6 bases from V and 0 from J, leaving 12 bases between them. From germline, CDR1 is MNHEY and CDR2 SMNVEV (reference sequence). The CDR3: CASRNRDNSYEQYF. The CDR3 DNA reads as TGTGCCAGCAGGAACCGGGACAACTCCTACGAGCAGTACTTC.

The chain carries TRBV7-8 and TRBJ2-1, with TRBD2 matching 11 bases. The CDR3 is made up of 20 amino acids. With 0 bases clipped from V and 0 bases from J, the junction kept 10 bases outside the gene matches. Germline V gene data show CDR1 as SGHVS and CDR2 as FQNEAQ. DNA of the CDR3: TGTGCCAGCAGCTTAGCGAATACGGCTAGCGGGAGGTTCTCCTACAATGAGCAGTTCTTC. It is translated as CASSLANTASGRFSYNEQFF.

The rearrangement joins TRBV12-3 or TRBV12-4 to TRBJ2-1; 8 nucleotides align to TRBD2. Germline trimming cut 5 bases from V and 4 bases from J; bases unmatched to any gene: 13. This CDR3 contains 17 residues. CDR3 amino acids: CASSPEKSGRRYNEQFF. CDR3 coding DNA: TGTGCCAGCAGTCCCGAAAAAAGCGGGAGAAGATACAATGAGCAGTTCTTC.

The chain joins TRBV4-1 to TRBJ1-3; tentatively, D is TRBD1 (6 bases). Germline V lookup: CDR1 MGHRA, CDR2 YSYEKL. V lost 0 bases to trimming and J lost 0 bases, with 9 bases between them. The CDR3 has 16 amino acids. The CDR3 coding sequence is TGCGCCAGCAGCCAAGACATAGGGGGCTCTGGAAACACCATATATTTT. It encodes CASSQDIGGSGNTIYF.

The rearrangement joins TRBV6-1 to TRBJ1-2; D not resolved. This CDR3 comprises 13 residues. Germline CDR1 is MNHNS and CDR2 is SASEGT. Trimming left V 9 bases short and J 1 base short, with 12 bases between. Here the CDR3 DNA reads TGTGCCAGGAGCAGTGGGTATAACTATGGCTACACCTTC. This translates into CARSSGYNYGYTF.

The chain joins TRBV5-1 to TRBJ2-1; TRBD1 is a possible D gene (5 bases). Germline loops: CDR1 SGHRS, CDR2 YFSETQ. Trimming pared 1 base from V and 5 bases from J, leaving 16 bases between. The CDR3 has 16 amino acids. In nucleotides, the CDR3 is TGCGCCAGCAGCTTGTTCGTCGCAGGGCTAGACAATGAGCAGTTCTTC. This gives the protein CASSLFVAGLDNEQFF.

The chain has TRBV2 and TRBJ1-1; D is unclear. Germline CDR1 is SNHLY and CDR2 is FYNNEI. V was trimmed by 6 bases and J by 1 base, leaving 6 bases between them. The CDR3 is 12 amino acids. CDR3 DNA: TGTGCCAGCAGGATAGGGAACACTGAAGCTTTCTTT. This gives the protein CASRIGNTEAFF.

The rearrangement joins TRBV13 to TRBJ2-1; maybe TRBD2 (5 bases). The CDR3 has 11 amino acids. CDR1 is PRHDT and CDR2 is FYEKMQ in the germline V gene (reference sequence). The DNA for the CDR3 is TGTGGAACACTCAGCGGCAATGAGCAGTTCTTC. It yields the protein CGTLSGNEQFF.

This chain links TRBV4-1 with TRBJ2-1; TRBD1 is a possible D gene (6 bases). CDR3 length: 14 amino acids. V was shortened by 1 base and J by 7 bases, with 11 bases between the two germline ends. The germline V gene has CDR1 MGHRA and CDR2 YSYEKL. CDR3 nucleotide sequence: TGCGCCAGCAGCCAAGGGCACAGGGAGAATGAGCAGTTCTTC. Its translation is CASSQGHRENEQFF.

This clonotype turned up a few times. The rearrangement uses TRBV20-1 and TRBJ2-7, with no clear D. With 4 bases removed from V and 1 base from J, the gap between germline ends came to 11 bases. In germline, CDR1 is DFQATT, CDR2 SNEGSKA (reference sequence). The CDR3 covers 13 residues. The CDR3 DNA follows: TGCAGTGCTAACCCCGTGGGGTCCTACGAGCAGTACTTC. It codes for CSANPVGSYEQYF.